The entry that follows covers one TCR gamma chain sequence. The sample holds many counts of this clone. Its antigen target is currently unknown. A far larger clone is one base from this, pointing to a likely read error. The same CDR3 also results from other DNA sequences found in this sample. This sample is part of a study of γδ T cells in repeated Plasmodium falciparum infection (dated by TCRdb to the early 2020s). A note on the overall study: Malian children exposed to intense seasonal malaria transmission were enrolled in the natural-infection arm and compared with Australian children matched for age and gender. Samples from controlled-infection subjects were taken at baseline, right before selected infections, and 21 days after each infection. Roughly 5 malaria-naive U.S. adults underwent four controlled human malaria infections by bites from P. falciparum NF54-infected Anopheles stephensi mosquitoes over around 580 days. The gammadelta TCR repertoires from Mali were analysed in two ways: cross-sectionally during periods with no transmission, and longitudinally across episodes of acute febrile malaria. The study examined how repeated Plasmodium falciparum infection shapes the human gammadelta T cell repertoire, using natural infection in Mali and controlled human malaria infection.

Overall results and qualifications from the work: The Malian cohort was drawn from a small rural village made up mostly of one ethnic group, which limits generalizability. The controlled-infection cohort was small, limiting analysis of inter-individual variability in gammadelta T cell responses. A highly stable polyclonal repertoire over time and infection, with many inter-individual overlapping TCRgamma sequences, was shown by Vgamma9/Vdelta2+ TCR repertoires. Compared with Australian children, Malian children appeared to have Vdelta2-negative gammadelta TCR repertoires that were more clonally expanded, less diverse and less shared. Repeated controlled infections appeared to drive waves of new clonotype selection in Vdelta2-negative, largely Vdelta1+, gammadelta TCR repertoires.

The library came from multiplex PCR. TCRdb names Illumina MiSeq as the instrument used. From each sorted gammadelta T cell sample, both TCR gamma (TRG) and TCR delta (TRD) chains were sequenced. As for how the authors treated the data: The repertoire analyses drew on clonotype tree plots, the accumulated frequency of the top 20 clonotypes, and diversity index (DI) and D75 metrics. TCRdb reran clone calling on the public reads with CATT; rows sharing one DNA sequence were then combined. The V and J calls were determined by TCRdb, not by the authors. This sample lists 11,000 to 15,000 gamma-chain clones; roughly 1.7% were detected once. The ten largest account for 25% to 30% of the sample. Vgamma9/Vdelta2+ and Vdelta2-negative gammadelta T cell populations were flow-sorted from peripheral blood mononuclear cells for bulk TCR repertoire analysis. The CDR3 starts with the cysteine, ends with the phenylalanine, and has 17 residues. Solely the CDR3 DNA is kept, with 51 bases framed from the first base. Taken from the germline V gene (reference sequence), the CDR1 and CDR2 loops are GITISATS and ISYDGTV.

The clonotype originates from a pool of human donors (malaria-infected and uninfected, not separated). The sequence links TRGV9 to TRGJP. Sequenced input: gamma-delta T cells from blood. The CDR3 protein is CALWEVKAKLGKKIKVF. The nucleotides are TGTGCCCTGTGGGAGGTGAAGGCCAAGTTGGGCAAAAAAATCAAGGTATTT.